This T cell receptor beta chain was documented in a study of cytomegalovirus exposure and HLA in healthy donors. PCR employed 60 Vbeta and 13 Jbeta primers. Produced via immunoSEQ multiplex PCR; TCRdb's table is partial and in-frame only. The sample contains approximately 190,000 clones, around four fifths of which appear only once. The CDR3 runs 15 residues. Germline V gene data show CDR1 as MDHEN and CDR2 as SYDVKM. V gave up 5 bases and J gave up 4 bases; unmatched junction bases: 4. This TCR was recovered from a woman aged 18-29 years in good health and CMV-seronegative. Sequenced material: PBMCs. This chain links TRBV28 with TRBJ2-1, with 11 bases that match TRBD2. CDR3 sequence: CASSPRLAGYNEQFF. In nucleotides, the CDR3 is TGTGCCAGCAGTCCTAGACTAGCGGGGTACAATGAGCAGTTCTTC.